This TCR beta chain is drawn from a study of blood T cell repertoires in COVID-19. Measured with immunoSEQ multiplex PCR; TCRdb has only the in-frame clones, and not every one. Among roughly 200,000 clones listed, approximately 88% were seen once. CDR3 length: 14 amino acids. The germline V gene encodes CDR1 SGHKS and CDR2 YYEKEE (reference sequence). Trimming took off 3 bases at V and 0 bases at J, with 7 bases between the two ends. The genes are TRBV5-5 and TRBJ2-1; the D is unclear. The TCR was taken from a man between 18 and 29 years old with acute COVID-19. Sequenced material: PBMCs or T cells enriched from blood (not recorded which). CDR3 DNA sequence: TGTGCCAGCAGCTCACAGAGCTCCTACAATGAGCAGTTCTTC. Translating it yields CASSSQSSYNEQFF.